What follows are 17 T cell receptor beta chains derived from one specimen sequenced in a study of spatial heterogeneity in lung cancer. Indicated time point: blood at routine non-recurrence follow-up after resection. TCRdb reanalysed the 5' RACE reads using MiXCR and keeps one entry per CDR3 protein. The repertoire has fewer than 150,000 distinct CDR3 sequences, roughly a tenth of them found once; the top ten carry approximately 24%. The sample consisted of PBMCs, taken at follow-up. These receptors all stem from a female donor with early-stage non-small cell lung cancer.

J is TRBJ2-1 and V is TRBV29-1; D not resolved. V was pared by 3 bases and J by 6 bases, with 9 bases between. Per the germline V gene, CDR1 is SQVTM and CDR2 is ANQGSEA. The CDR3 contains 12 residues. CDR3 sequence: CSVDGVFNEQFF. For the CDR3, the DNA is TGCAGCGTTGATGGGGTGTTCAATGAGCAGTTCTTC.

This chain links TRBV3-1 with TRBJ2-5, with TRBD2 identical over 7 bases. CDR1 and CDR2 (germline): LGHDT, YNNKEL (reference sequence). This CDR3 has 15 residues. After removal of 4 bases from V and 1 base from J, the junction contained 6 bases not matched to a gene. The CDR3 region is CASSPRLALQETQYF. The CDR3 DNA sequence: TGTGCCAGCAGCCCGCGACTAGCCCTCCAAGAGACCCAGTACTTC.

This clonotype was seen at least ten times. The chain couples TRBV10-3 to TRBJ2-3, with 7 bases aligning to TRBD2. CDR1 is ENHRY, CDR2 SYGVKD, per germline. J was trimmed by 0 bases and V by 9 bases; bases with no gene match: 0. CDR3 length equals 12 residues. In DNA, the CDR3 is TGTGCCATTAGCGGGAGCACAGATACGCAGTATTTT. Its protein is CAISGSTDTQYF.

Many counts were recorded for this clonotype. The chain couples TRBV29-1 to TRBJ1-3; 10 bases fit TRBD1. Germline CDR1 and CDR2: SQVTM and ANQGSEA. After removal of 7 bases from V and 3 bases from J, the junction contained 9 bases not matched to a gene. This CDR3 contains 15 residues. The CDR3 sequence is CSALGQGVDGNTIYF. CDR3 nucleotide sequence: TGCAGCGCCCTTGGACAGGGGGTAGATGGAAACACCATATATTTT.

The rearrangement joins TRBV7-9 to TRBJ2-3; D may correspond to TRBD1 or TRBD2 (6 bases each). The V gene's germline CDR1 is SEHNR and CDR2 FQNEAQ (reference sequence). The CDR3 runs 14 residues. V was shortened by 8 bases and J by 8 bases, with 20 bases between the two germline ends. The CDR3 nucleotides read TGTGCCAGCCAGAGCCGGGGGCATACGGGTACGCAGTATTTT. Translation gives CASQSRGHTGTQYF.

This rearrangement joins TRBV9 to TRBJ1-2, with D maybe TRBD1 (6 bases). From germline, CDR1 is SGDLS and CDR2 YYNGEE. The V end lost 3 bases, the J end lost 8 bases, and 14 bases lay between the germline ends. The CDR3 runs to 13 residues. CDR3 loop: CASSAIRGFGYTF. The CDR3 DNA sequence: TGTGCCAGCAGCGCTATCAGGGGCTTCGGCTACACCTTC.

This clonotype was counted ten times or more. The chain employs TRBV2 and TRBJ1-5, with D possibly being TRBD1 (5 bases). CDR3 size: 17 residues. Germline V gene sequence: CDR1 SNHLY, CDR2 FYNNEI. V lost 5 bases and J 0 bases, leaving 17 bases between the germline ends. The CDR3 bases are TGTGCCAGCAGTTATGGACATCCTGGGGGTAGCAATCAGCCCCAGCATTTT. Encoded protein: CASSYGHPGGSNQPQHF.

J is TRBJ2-3 and V is TRBV28, with D perhaps matching TRBD1 (7 bases). The CDR3 is made up of 14 amino acids. The ends were cut back, 7 bases at V and 2 bases at J, with 13 bases in the middle. The V gene's germline CDR1 is MDHEN and CDR2 SYDVKM. For the CDR3, the DNA is TGTGCCAGCAAGCAGGGGGGCGCCACAGATACGCAGTATTTT. Protein: CASKQGGATDTQYF.

V and J are TRBV7-9 and TRBJ1-4; D is perhaps TRBD1 (6 bases). The CDR3 is 15 residues long. Germline V CDR1 and CDR2: SEHNR, FQNEAQ (reference sequence). Trimming cost V 0 bases and J 8 bases, with 13 bases left between them. Here the CDR3 reads CASSLAIGGREKLFF. The CDR3 region has the DNA TGTGCCAGCAGCTTAGCGATCGGGGGCCGGGAAAAACTGTTTTTT.

This clonotype was counted a few times. The chain has TRBV7-6 and TRBJ2-5, with 11 bases identical to TRBD2. The V and J ends lost 5 bases and 2 bases, in that order; junction bases with no gene match: 4. The germline CDR1 and CDR2 sequences are SGHVS and FNYEAQ. The CDR3 totals 15 residues. The CDR3 region is CASSAGLAEQETQYF. The CDR3 nucleotides read TGTGCCAGCAGCGCGGGACTAGCGGAACAAGAGACCCAGTACTTC.

The chain joins TRBV9 to TRBJ2-1; TRBD2 matches 7 bases. Germline CDR1 reads SGDLS; CDR2 reads YYNGEE. V gave up 1 base and J gave up 3 bases; unmatched junction bases: 4. This CDR3 spans 15 amino acids. DNA of the CDR3: TGTGCCAGCAGCGTAAGGGACTACTACTACAATGAGCAGTTCTTC. Its translation: CASSVRDYYYNEQFF.

This clonotype was counted at least ten times. The gene calls are TRBV4-3 and TRBJ2-2; D is undetermined. CDR1 LGHNA and CDR2 YSLEER come from the germline V gene. Trimming removed 7 bases at V and 0 bases at J, with 9 bases between. The CDR3 covers 14 residues. CDR3 residues: CASKRETNTGELFF. The CDR3 DNA follows: TGCGCCAGCAAAAGGGAAACGAACACCGGGGAGCTGTTTTTT.

This clonotype has at least ten counts. The chain combines TRBV14 with TRBJ2-1, with TRBD2 matching over 9 bases. Per germline, CDR1 SGHDN and CDR2 FVKESK. V dropped 0 bases and J dropped 4; count of bases not matched to a gene: 4. The CDR3 spans 16 residues. The CDR3 nucleotides are TGTGCCAGCAGCCAAGATAGGCTAGCGGGATACAATGAGCAGTTCTTC. This codes for CASSQDRLAGYNEQFF.

The DNA for the CDR3 is TGTGCCAGCAGTTACGCGGCTAGCGGGATATACGAGCAGTACGTC. Translation gives CASSYAASGIYEQYV. The chain has TRBV6-5 and TRBJ2-7; 9 nucleotides match TRBD2. V was clipped by 2 bases and J by 4 bases; unmatched bases: 6. Germline CDR1 and CDR2: MNHEY and SVGAGI. The CDR3 is 15 amino acids.

This clonotype has ten or more counts. The chain is built from TRBV5-4 and TRBJ2-3; the D gene is possibly TRBD1 (6 bases). The length of the CDR3 is 17 residues. V was trimmed by 1 base and J by 2 bases, leaving 17 bases between them. Germline V gene data show CDR1 as SGHNT and CDR2 as YYREEE (reference sequence). The CDR3 region has the DNA TGTGCCAGCAGCTTGCCAGGCCTCGGACAGTCCACAGATACGCAGTATTTT. This gives the protein CASSLPGLGQSTDTQYF.

The chain is built from TRBV19 and TRBJ2-1, with D possibly TRBD2 on 5 matching bases. This CDR3 comprises 11 residues. Germline V gives CDR1 LNHDA, CDR2 SQIVND (reference sequence). Trimming cost V 9 bases and J 5 bases, with 8 bases left between them. The CDR3 nucleotides are TGTGCCAGCGGACTTCACAATGAGCAGTTCTTC. Its protein is CASGLHNEQFF. Filled out from reference TRBV19 and TRBJ2-1, the complete variable domain reads DGGITQSPKYLFRKEGQNVTLSCEQNLNHDAMYWYRQDPGQGLRLIYYSQIVNDFQKGDIAEGYSVSREKKESFPLTVTSAQKNPTAFYLCASGLHNEQFFGPGTRLTVL.

This clonotype was seen a handful of times. The V gene is TRBV28, the J gene TRBJ1-6, with 11 positions matching TRBD1. The CDR3 is 15 residues long. V trimming: 5 bases; J trimming: 10 bases; junction bases outside the gene matches: 7. Germline V lookup: CDR1 MDHEN, CDR2 SYDVKM. The CDR3 sequence: CASSPAGTGGSPLHF. The CDR3 DNA follows: TGTGCCAGCAGTCCTGCCGGGACAGGGGGGTCACCCCTCCACTTT.